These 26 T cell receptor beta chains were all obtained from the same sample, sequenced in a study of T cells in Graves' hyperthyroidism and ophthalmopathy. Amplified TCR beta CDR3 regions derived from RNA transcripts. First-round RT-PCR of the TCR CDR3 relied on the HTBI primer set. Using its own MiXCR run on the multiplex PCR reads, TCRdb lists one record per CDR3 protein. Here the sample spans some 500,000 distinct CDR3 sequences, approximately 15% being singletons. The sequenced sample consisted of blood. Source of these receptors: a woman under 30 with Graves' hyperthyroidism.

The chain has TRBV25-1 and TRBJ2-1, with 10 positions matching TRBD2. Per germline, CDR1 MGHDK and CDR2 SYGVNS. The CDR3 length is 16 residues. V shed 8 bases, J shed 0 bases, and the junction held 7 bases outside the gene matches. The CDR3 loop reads CASRGTSADSYNEQFF. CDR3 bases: TGTGCCAGCCGAGGGACTAGCGCTGACTCCTACAATGAGCAGTTCTTC.

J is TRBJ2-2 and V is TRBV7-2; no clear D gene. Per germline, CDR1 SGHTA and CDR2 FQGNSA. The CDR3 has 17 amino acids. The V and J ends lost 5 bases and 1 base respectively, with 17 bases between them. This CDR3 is CASSRLPIGVNTGELFF. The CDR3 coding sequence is TGTGCCAGCAGCCGGCTCCCGATTGGGGTGAACACCGGGGAGCTGTTTTTT.

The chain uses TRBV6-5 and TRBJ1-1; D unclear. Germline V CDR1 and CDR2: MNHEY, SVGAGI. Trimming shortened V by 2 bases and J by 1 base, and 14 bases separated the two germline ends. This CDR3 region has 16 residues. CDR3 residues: CASSYSLREKNTEAFF. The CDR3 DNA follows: TGTGCCAGCAGTTACAGTCTTAGGGAGAAGAACACTGAAGCTTTCTTT.

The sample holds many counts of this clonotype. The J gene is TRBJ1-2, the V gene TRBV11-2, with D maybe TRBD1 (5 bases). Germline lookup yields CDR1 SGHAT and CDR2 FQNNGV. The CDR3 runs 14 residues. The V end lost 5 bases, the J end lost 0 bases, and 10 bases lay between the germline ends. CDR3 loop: CASSLTGANYGYTF. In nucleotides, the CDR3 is TGTGCCAGCAGCCTAACAGGCGCTAACTATGGCTACACCTTC.

The CDR3, as DNA: TGTGCCAGTAGCCCCCGGGCCAATGAGCAGTTCTTC. Encoded protein: CASSPRANEQFF. J is TRBJ2-1 and V is TRBV19; no definite D call. The V end lost 6 bases, the J end lost 6 bases, and 9 bases lay between the germline ends. Germline-derived CDR1 and CDR2 are LNHDA and SQIVND (reference sequence). This CDR3 has 12 residues.

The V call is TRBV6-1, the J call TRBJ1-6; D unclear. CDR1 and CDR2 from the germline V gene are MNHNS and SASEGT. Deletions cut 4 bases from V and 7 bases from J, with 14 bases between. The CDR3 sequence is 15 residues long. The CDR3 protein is CASSVRDVFNSPLHF. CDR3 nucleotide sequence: TGTGCCAGCAGTGTCCGCGACGTATTCAATTCACCCCTCCACTTT.

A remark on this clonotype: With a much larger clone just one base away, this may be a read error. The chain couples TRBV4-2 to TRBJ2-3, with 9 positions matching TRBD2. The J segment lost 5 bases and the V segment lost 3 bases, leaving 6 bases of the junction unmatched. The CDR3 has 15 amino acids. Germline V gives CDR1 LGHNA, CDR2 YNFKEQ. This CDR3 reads CASSHIAGELDTQYF. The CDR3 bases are TGTGCCAGCAGCCACATAGCGGGAGAGCTAGATACGCAGTATTTT.

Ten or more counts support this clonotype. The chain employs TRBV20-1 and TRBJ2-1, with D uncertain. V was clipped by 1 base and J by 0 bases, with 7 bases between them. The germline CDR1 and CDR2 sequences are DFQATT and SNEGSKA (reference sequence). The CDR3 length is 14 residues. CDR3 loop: CSARVPDSYNEQFF. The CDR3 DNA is TGCAGTGCTAGAGTTCCAGACTCCTACAATGAGCAGTTCTTC.

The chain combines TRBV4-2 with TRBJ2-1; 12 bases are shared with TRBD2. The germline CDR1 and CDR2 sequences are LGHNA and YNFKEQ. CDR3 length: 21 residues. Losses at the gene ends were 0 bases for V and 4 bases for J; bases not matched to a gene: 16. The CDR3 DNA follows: TGTGCCAGCAGCCAAGAGGTCGCTAGCGGGAGGGCCGGTCAAAGATACAATGAGCAGTTCTTC. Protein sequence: CASSQEVASGRAGQRYNEQFF.

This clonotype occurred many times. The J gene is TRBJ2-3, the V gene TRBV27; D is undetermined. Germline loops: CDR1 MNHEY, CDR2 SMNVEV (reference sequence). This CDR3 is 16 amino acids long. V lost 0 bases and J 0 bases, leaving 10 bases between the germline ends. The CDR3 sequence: CASSLSPGTSTDTQYF. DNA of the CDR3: TGTGCCAGCAGTTTATCTCCAGGAACGAGCACAGATACGCAGTATTTT.

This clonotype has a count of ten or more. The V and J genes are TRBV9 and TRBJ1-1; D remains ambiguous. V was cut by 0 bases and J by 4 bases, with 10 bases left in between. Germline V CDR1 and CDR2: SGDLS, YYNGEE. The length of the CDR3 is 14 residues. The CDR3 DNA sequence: TGTGCCAGCAGCGTAGATTCAGGCGGCACTGAAGCTTTCTTT. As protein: CASSVDSGGTEAFF. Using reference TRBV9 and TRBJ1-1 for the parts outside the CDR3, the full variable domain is DSGVTQTPKHLITATGQRVTLRCSPRSGDLSVYWYQQSLDQGLQFLIQYYNGEERAKGNILERFSAQQFPDLHSELNLSSLELGDSALYFCASSVDSGGTEAFFGQGTRLTVV.

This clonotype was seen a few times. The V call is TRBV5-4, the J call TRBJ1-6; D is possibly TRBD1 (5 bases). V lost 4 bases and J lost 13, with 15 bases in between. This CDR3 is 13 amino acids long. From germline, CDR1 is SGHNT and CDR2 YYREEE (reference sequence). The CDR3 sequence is CASSAWGGVPLHF. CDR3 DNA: TGTGCCAGCAGCGCCTGGGGGGGGGTGCCCCTCCACTTT.

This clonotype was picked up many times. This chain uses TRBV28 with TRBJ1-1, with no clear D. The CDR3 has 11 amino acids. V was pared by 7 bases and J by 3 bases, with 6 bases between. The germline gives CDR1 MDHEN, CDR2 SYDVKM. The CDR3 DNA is TGTGCCAGCACCTCGGACACTGAAGCTTTCTTT. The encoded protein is CASTSDTEAFF.

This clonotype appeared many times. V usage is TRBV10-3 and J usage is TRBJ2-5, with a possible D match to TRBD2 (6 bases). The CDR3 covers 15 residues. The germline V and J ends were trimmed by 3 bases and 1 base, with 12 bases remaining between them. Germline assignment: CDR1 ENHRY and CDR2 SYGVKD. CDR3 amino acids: CAISELAPVQETQYF. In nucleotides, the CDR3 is TGTGCCATCAGTGAACTAGCTCCCGTCCAAGAGACCCAGTACTTC.

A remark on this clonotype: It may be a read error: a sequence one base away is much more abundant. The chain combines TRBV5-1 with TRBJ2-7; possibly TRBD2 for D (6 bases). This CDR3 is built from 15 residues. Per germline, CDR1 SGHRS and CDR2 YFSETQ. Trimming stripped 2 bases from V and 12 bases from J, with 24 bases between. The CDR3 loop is CASSFTGTGQPRAYF. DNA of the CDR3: TGCGCCAGCAGCTTTACCGGGACTGGCCAACCTAGGGCGTACTTC.

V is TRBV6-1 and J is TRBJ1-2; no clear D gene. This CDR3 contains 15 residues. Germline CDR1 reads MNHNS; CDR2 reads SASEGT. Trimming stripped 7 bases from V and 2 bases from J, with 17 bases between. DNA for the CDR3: TGTGCCAGCAAAGGGAGTCCCGGACCCAACTATGGCTACACCTTC. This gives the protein CASKGSPGPNYGYTF.

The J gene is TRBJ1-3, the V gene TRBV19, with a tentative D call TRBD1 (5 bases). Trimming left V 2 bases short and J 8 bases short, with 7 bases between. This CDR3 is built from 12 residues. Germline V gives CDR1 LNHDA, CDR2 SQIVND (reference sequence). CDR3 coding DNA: TGTGCCAGTAGTATACCGGGGCACACCATATATTTT. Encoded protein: CASSIPGHTIYF.

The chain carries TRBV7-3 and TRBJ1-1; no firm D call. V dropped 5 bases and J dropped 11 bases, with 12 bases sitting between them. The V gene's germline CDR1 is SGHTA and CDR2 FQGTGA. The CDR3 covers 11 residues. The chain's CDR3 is CASSPPPGAFF. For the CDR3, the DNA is TGTGCCAGCAGCCCCCCGCCGGGGGCTTTCTTT.

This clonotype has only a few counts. This CDR3 reads CASSQGTGVNTEAFF. In DNA form, the CDR3 reads TGTGCCAGCAGCCAAGGGACAGGGGTAAACACTGAAGCTTTCTTT. The chain is built from TRBV3-1 and TRBJ1-1; 9 bases fit TRBD1. With 1 base clipped from V and 2 bases from J, the junction kept 2 bases outside the gene matches. From germline, CDR1 is LGHDT and CDR2 YNNKEL (reference sequence). The CDR3 sequence is 15 residues long.

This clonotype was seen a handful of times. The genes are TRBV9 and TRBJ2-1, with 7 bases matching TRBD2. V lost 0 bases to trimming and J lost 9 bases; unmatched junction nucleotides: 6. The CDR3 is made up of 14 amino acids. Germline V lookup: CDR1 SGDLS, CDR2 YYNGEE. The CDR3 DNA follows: TGTGCCAGCAGCGTAGAAGCGGGATGGAGTGAGCAGTTCTTC. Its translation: CASSVEAGWSEQFF.

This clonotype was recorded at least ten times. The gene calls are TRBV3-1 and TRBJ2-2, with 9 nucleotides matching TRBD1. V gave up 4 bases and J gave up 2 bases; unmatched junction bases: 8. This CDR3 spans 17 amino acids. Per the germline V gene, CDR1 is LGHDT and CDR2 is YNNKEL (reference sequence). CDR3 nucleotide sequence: TGTGCCAGCAGCCTGTACGGACAGGGGTCTAACACCGGGGAGCTGTTTTTT. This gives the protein CASSLYGQGSNTGELFF.

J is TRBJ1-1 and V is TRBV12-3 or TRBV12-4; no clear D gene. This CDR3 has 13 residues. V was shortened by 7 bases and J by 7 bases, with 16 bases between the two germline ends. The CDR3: CASTSGHRLEAFF. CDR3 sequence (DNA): TGTGCCAGCACCTCCGGGCATCGCCTTGAAGCTTTCTTT.

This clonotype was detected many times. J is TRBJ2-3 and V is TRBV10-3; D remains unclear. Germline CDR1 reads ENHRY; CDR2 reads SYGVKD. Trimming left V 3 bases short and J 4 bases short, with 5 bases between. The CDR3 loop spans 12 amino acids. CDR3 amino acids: CAISDLPDTQYF. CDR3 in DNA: TGTGCCATCAGTGATCTTCCAGATACGCAGTATTTT.

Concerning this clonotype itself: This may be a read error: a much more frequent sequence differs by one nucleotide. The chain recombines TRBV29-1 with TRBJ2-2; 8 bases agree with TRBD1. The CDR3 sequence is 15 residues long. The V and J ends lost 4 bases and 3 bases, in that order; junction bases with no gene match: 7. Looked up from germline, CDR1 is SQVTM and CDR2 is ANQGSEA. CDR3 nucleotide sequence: TGCAGCGTTGGGGACAGGACCTATTACACCGGGGAGCTGTTTTTT. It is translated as CSVGDRTYYTGELFF.

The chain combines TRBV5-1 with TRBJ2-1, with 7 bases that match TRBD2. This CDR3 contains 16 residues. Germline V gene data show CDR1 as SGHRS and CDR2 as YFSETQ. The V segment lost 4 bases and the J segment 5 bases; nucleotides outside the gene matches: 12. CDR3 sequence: CASSLALGGINNEQFF. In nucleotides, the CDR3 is TGCGCCAGCAGCCTAGCGCTGGGAGGGATTAACAATGAGCAGTTCTTC.

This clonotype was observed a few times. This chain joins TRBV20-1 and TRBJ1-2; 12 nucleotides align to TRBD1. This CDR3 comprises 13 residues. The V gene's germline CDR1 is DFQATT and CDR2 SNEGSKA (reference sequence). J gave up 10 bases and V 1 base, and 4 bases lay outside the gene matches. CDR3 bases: TGCAGTGCTAGAGGCGGGACAGGGGGCGCCTACACCTTC. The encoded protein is CSARGGTGGAYTF.